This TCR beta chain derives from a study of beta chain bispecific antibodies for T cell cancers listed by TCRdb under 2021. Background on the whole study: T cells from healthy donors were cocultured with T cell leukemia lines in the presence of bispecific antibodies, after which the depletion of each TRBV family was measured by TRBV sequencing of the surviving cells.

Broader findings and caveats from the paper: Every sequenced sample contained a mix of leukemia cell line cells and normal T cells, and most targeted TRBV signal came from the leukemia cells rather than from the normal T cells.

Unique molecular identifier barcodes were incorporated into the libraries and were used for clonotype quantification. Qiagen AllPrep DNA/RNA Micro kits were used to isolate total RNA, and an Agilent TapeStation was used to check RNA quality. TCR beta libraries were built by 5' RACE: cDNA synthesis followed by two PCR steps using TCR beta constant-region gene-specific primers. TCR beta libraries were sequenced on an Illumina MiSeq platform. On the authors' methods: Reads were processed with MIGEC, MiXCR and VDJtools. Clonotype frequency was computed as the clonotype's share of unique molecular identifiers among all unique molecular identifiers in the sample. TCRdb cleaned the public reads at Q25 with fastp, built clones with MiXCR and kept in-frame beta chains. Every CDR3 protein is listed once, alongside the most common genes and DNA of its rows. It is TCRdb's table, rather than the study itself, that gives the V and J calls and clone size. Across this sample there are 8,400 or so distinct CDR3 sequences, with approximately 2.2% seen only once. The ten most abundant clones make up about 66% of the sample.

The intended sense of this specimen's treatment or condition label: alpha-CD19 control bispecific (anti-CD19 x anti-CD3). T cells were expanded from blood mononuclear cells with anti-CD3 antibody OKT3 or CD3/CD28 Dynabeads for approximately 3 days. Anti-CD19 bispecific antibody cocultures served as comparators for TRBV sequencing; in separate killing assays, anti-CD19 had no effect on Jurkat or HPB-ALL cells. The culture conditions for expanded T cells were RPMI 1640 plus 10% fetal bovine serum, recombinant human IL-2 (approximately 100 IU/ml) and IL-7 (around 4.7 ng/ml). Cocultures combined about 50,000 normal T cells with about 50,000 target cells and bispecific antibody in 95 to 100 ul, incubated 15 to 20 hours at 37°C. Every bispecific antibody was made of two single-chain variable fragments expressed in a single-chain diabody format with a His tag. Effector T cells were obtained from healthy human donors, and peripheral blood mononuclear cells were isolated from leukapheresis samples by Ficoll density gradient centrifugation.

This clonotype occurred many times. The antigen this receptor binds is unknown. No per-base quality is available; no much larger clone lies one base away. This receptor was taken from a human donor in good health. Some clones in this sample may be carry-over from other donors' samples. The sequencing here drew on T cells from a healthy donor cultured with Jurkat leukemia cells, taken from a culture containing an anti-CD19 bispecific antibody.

The sequence in DNA is TGCGCCAGCAGCCAAGATCCAGCCGTGGAGACCCAGTACTTC. This gives the protein CASSQDPAVETQYF. The rearranged chain carries TRBV4-1 and TRBJ2-5; the D gene is not confidently resolved. In the germline V gene, CDR1 corresponds to MGHRA and CDR2 to YSYEKL. The CDR3 holds 14 amino acids from the cysteine to the phenylalanine. The sequence is cut down to CDR3 DNA, 42 bases in frame from base 1. Trimming takes 0 bases from V and 5 bases from J, and the germline ends sit 10 bases apart.